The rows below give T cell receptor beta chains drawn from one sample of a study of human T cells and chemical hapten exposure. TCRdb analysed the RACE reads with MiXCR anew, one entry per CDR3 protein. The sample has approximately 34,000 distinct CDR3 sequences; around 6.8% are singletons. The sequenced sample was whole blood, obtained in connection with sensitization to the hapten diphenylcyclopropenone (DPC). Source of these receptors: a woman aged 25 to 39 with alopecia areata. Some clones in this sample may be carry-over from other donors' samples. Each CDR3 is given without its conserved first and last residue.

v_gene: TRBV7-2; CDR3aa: ASSLFGGQGTGELF
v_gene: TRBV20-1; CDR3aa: SAREVNEQY
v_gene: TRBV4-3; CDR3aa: ASSRSRGPGELF
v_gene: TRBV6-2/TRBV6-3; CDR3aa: ASSLGTGAFYEQN
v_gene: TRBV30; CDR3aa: AWVTSGASTDTQY
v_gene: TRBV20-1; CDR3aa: SARDFQDPPNTEAF
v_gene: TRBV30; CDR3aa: AWRRTLTVNTEAF
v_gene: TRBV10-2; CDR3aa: ASSESLSPVSTDTQY
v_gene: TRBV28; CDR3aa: ASRPPGALEAF
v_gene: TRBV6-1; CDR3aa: ASSPAPIDEQY
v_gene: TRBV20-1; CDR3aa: SARDPAGGDTQY
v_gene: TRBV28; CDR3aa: ASSGTRGQGFYNSPLH
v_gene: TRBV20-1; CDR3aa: SARDFQGGYNEQF
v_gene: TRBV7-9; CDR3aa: ASSLEVEENNEQF
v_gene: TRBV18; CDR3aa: ASSKGEDPEEFYGYT
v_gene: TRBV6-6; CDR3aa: ASFTGGGALNEQF
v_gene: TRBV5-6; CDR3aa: ASSTPGDAKNIQY
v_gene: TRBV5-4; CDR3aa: ASSLASLETQY
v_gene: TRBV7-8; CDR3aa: ASSPRGGTDTQY
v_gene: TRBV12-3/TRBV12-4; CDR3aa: ASSLGDRANPEAF
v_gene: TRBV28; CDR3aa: ASREIYSNQPQH
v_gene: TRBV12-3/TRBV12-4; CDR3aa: ATAWAGGGEQY
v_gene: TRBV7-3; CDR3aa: ASSVGQLPNTGELF
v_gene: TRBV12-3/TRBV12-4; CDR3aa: ASSLRTATNEKLF
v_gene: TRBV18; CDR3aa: ASSPAYQETQY
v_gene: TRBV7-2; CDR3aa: ASSWGTGTSYEQY
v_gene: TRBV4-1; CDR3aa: ASSQDSGGAVEQF
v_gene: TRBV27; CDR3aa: ASSARGGSYNEQF
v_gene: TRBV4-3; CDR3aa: ASSLEGGETQY
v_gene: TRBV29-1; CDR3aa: SVELGTYNEQF
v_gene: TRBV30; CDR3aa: AWRGQALSGNTIY
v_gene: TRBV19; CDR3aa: ASSIEGQGPYEQY
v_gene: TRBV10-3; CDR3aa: AIRKGQAPSGTQY
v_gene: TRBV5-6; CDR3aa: ASSLVGSDTQY
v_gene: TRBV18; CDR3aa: ASSKGRNFATNEKLF
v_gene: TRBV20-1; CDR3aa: SGQSREAKNIQY